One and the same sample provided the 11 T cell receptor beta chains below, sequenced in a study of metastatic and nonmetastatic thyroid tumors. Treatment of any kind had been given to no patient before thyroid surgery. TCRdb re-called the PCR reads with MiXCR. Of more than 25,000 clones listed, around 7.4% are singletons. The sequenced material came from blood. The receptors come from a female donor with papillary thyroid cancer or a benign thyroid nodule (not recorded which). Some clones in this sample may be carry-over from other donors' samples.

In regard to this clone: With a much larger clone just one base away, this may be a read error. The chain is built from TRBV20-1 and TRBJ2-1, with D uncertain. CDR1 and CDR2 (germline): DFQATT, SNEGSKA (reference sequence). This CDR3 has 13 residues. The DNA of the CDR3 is TGCAGTGCTAGAGATTACCGAGACAATGAGCATTTCTTC. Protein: CSARDYRDNEHFF.

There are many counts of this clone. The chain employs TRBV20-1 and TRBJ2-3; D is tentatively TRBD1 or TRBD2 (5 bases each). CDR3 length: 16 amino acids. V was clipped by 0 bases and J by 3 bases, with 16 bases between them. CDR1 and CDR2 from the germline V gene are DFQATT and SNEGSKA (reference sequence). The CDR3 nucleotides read TGCAGTGCTAGAGATGGGGCGGGCACGGGGACAGATACGCAGTATTTT. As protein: CSARDGAGTGTDTQYF.

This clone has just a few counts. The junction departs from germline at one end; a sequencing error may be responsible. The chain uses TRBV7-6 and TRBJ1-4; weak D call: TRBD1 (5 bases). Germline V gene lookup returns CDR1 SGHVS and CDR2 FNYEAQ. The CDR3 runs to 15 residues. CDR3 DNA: TGTGTCAGCAGCCCCAGGGTCCAAGGCAATGAAAAACTGTTTTTT. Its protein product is CVSSPRVQGNEKLFF.

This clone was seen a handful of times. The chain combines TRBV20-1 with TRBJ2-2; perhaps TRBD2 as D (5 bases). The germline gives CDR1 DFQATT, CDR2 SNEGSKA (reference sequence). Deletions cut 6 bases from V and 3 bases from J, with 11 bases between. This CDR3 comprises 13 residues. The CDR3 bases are TGCAGTGCCTTGGACTCCTACACCGGGGAGCTGTTTTTT. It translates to CSALDSYTGELFF.

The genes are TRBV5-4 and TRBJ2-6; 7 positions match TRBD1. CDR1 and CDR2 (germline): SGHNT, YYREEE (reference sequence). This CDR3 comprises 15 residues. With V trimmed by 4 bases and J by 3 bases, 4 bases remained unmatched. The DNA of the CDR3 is TGTGCCAGCAGCCCCAGGGGGAGTGGGGCCAACGTCCTGACTTTC. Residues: CASSPRGSGANVLTF.

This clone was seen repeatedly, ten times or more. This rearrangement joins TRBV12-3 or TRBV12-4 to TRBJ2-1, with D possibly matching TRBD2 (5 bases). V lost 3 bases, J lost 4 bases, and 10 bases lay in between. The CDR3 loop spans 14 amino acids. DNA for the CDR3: TGTGCCAGCAGTTTCGCGAGCGGTTACAATGAGCAGTTCTTC. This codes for CASSFASGYNEQFF.

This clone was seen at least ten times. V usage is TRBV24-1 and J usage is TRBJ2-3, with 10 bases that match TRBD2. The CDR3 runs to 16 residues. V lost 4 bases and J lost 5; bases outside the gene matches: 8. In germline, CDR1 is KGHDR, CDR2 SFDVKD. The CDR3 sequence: CATSEPLAGFRDTQYF. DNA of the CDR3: TGTGCCACCAGTGAGCCACTAGCGGGGTTCAGAGATACGCAGTATTTT.

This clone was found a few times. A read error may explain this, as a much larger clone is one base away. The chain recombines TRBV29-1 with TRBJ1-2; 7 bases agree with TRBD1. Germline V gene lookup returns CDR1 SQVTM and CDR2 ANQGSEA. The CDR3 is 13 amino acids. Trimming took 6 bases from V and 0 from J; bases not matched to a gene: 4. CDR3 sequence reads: CSVEDRSNYGYTF. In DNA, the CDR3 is TGCAGCGTCGAGGACAGGTCTAACTATGGCTACACCTTC.

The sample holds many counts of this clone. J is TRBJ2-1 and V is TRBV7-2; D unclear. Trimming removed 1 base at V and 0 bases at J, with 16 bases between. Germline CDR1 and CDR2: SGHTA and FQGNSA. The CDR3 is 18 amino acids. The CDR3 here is CASSLGVVRADSYNEQFF. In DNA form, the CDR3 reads TGTGCCAGCAGCTTAGGGGTCGTAAGGGCAGACTCCTACAATGAGCAGTTCTTC.

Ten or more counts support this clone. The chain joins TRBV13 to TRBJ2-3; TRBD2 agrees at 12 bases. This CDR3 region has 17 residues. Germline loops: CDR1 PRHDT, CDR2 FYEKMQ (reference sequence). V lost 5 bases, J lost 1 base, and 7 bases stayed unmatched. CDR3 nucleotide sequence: TGTGCCAGCAGCCCAAGGACTAGCGGGACCGGCACAGATACGCAGTATTTT. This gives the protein CASSPRTSGTGTDTQYF. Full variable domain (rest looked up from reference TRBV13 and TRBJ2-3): AAGVIQSPRHLIKEKRETATLKCYPIPRHDTVYWYQQGPGQDPQFLISFYEKMQSDKGSIPDRFSAQQFSDYHSELNMSSLELGDSALYFCASSPRTSGTGTDTQYFGPGTRLTVL.

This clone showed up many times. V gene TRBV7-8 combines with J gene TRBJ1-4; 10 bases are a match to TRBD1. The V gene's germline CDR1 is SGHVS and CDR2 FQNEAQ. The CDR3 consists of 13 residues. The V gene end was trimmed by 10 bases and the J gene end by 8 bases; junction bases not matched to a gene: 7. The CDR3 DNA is TGTGCCACTATGGACAGGGGGAAAGAAAAACTGTTTTTT. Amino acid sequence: CATMDRGKEKLFF.